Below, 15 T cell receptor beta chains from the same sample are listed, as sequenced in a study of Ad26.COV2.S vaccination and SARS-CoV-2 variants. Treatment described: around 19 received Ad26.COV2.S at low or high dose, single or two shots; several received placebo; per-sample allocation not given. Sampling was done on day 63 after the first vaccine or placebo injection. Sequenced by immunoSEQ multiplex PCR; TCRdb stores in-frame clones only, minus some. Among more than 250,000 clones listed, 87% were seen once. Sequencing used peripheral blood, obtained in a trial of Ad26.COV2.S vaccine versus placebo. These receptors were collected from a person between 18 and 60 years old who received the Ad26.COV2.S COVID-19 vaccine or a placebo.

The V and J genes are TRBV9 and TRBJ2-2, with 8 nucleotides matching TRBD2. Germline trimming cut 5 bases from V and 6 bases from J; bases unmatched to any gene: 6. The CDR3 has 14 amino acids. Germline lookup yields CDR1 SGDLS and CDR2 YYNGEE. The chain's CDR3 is CASRAGGASGELFF. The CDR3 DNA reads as TGTGCCAGCAGGGCCGGGGGGGCCTCCGGGGAGCTGTTTTTT.

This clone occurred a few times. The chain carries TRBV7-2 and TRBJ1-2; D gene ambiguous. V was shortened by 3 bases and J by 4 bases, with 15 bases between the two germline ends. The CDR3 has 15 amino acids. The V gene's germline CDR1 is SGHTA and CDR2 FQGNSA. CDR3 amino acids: CASSFYQMNGYGYTF. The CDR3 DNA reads TGTGCCAGCAGCTTTTACCAGATGAACGGCTATGGCTACACCTTC.

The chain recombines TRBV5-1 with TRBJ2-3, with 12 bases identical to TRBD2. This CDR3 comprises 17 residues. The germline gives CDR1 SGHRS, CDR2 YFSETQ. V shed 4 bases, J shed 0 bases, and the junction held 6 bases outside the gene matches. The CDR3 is CASSPATSGGSTDTQYF. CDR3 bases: TGCGCCAGCAGCCCCGCGACTAGCGGGGGCAGCACAGATACGCAGTATTTT.

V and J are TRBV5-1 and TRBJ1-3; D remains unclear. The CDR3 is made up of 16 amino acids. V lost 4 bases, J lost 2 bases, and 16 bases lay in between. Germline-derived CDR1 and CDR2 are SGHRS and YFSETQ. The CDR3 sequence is CASSPTGDKAGNTIYF. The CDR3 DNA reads TGCGCCAGCAGCCCCACCGGGGATAAAGCTGGAAACACCATATATTTT.

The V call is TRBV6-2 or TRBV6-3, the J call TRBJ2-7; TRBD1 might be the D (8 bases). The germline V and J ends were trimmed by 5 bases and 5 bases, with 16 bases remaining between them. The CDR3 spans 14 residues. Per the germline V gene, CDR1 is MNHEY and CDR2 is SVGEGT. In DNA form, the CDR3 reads TGTGCCAGCAGTACAGGGGGGGTCATGCACGAGCAGTACTTC. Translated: CASSTGGVMHEQYF.

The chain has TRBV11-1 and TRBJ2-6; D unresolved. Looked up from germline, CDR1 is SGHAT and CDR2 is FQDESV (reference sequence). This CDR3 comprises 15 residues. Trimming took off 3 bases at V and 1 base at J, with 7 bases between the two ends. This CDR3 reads CASSLVASGANVLTF. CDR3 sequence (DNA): TGTGCCAGCAGCTTGGTGGCTTCTGGGGCCAACGTCCTGACTTTC.

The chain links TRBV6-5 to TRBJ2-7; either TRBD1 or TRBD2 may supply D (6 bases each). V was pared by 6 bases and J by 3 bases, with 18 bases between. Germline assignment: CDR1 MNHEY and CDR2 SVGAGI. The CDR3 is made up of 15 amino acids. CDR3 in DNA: TGTGCCAGCAGACGCGGACGGACAGCGGGCTACGAGCAGTACTTC. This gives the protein CASRRGRTAGYEQYF.

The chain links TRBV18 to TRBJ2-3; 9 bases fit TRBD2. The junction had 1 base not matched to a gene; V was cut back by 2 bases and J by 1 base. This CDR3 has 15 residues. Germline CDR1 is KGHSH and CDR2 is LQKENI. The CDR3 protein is CASSPVAGGTDTQYF. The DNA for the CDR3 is TGTGCCAGCTCACCAGTAGCGGGGGGCACAGATACGCAGTATTTT.

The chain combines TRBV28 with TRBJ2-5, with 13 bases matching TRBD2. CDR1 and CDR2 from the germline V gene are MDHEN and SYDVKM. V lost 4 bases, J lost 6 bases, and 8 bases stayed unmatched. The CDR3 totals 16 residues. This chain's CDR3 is CASSSPPGLAGKTQYF. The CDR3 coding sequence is TGTGCCAGCAGTTCACCACCGGGACTAGCGGGAAAGACCCAGTACTTC.

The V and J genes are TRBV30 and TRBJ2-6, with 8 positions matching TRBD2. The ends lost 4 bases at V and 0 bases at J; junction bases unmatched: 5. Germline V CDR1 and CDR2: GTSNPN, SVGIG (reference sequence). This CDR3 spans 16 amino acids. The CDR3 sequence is CAWTGGVSSGANVLTF. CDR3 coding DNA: TGTGCCTGGACGGGGGGGGTGAGCTCTGGGGCCAACGTCCTGACTTTC. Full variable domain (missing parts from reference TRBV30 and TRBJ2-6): SQTIHQWPATLVQPVGSPLSLECTVEGTSNPNLYWYRQAAGRGLQLLFYSVGIGQISSEVPQNLSASRPQDRQFILSSKKLLLSDSGFYLCAWTGGVSSGANVLTFGAGSRLTVL.

The CDR3 here is CASSEIRTGRANTEAFF. Written as DNA, the CDR3 is TGTGCCAGCAGCGAGATACGGACAGGGCGGGCGAACACTGAAGCTTTCTTT. The rearrangement links TRBV6-4 to TRBJ1-1, with 8 bases lining up with TRBD1. This CDR3 comprises 17 residues. CDR1 is MRHNA and CDR2 is SNTAGT in the germline V gene. Losses at the gene ends were 6 bases for V and 1 base for J; bases not matched to a gene: 13.

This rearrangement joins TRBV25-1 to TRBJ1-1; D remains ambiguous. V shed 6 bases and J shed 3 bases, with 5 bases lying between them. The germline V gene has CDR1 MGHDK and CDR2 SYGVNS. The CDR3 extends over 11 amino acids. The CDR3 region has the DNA TGTGCCAGCAGGACGGACACTGAAGCTTTCTTT. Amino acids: CASRTDTEAFF. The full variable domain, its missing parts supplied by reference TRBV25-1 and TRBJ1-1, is EADIYQTPRYLVIGTGKKITLECSQTMGHDKMYWYQQDPGMELHLIHYSYGVNSTEKGDLSSESTVSRIRTEHFPLTLESARPSHTSQYLCASRTDTEAFFGQGTRLTVV.

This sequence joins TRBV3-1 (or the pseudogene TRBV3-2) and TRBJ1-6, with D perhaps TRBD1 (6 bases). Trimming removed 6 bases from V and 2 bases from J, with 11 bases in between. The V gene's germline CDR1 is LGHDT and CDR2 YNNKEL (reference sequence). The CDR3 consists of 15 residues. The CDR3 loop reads CASRPDRPYNSPLHF. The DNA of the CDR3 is TGTGCCAGCAGACCTGACAGGCCCTATAATTCACCCCTCCACTTT.

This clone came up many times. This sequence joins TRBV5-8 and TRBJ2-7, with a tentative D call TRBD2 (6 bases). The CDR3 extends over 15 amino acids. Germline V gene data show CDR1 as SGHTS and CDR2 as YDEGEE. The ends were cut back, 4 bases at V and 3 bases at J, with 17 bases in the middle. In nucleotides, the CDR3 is TGTGCCAGCAGCCCGATAGCGGTTATAGGCTACGAGCAGTACTTC. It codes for CASSPIAVIGYEQYF.

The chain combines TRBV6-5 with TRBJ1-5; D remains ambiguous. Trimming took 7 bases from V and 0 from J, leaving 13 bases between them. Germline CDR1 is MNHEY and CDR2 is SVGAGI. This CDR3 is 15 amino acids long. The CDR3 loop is CASTPGSYSNQPQHF. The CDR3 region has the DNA TGTGCCAGCACCCCCGGGTCCTATAGCAATCAGCCCCAGCATTTT.